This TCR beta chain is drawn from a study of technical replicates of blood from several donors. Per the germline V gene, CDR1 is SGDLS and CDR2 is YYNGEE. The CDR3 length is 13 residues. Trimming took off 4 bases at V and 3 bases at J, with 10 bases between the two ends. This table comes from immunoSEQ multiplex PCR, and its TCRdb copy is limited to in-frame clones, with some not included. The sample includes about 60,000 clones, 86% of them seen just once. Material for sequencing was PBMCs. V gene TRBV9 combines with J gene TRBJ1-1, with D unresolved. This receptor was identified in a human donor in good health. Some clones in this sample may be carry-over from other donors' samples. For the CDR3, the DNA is TGTGCCAGCAGCCGCCGAGGTGACACTGAAGCTTTCTTT. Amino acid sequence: CASSRRGDTEAFF.